This TCR beta chain was obtained from a study of blood T cell repertoires in COVID-19. About the study: Acute and convalescent COVID-19 specimens originated in the United States, Italy and Spain. The analysed material was cDNA or gDNA that came from T cells, B-cell-depleted T cells, or PBMCs.

Under the authors' procedure: Amplification of reference gene primers was used by the study to estimate nucleated cell counts. Data came from immunoSEQ multiplex PCR; TCRdb stores just in-frame clones and leaves some out. D and trimming come from the DNA, and the V and J calls and clone size come from that table. The data contain 200,000 to 300,000 clones, 84% of them singletons. The germline V gene encodes CDR1 MNHEY and CDR2 SVGEGT. J gave up 2 bases and V 4 bases, and 7 bases lay outside the gene matches. The CDR3 runs 15 residues. The sample consisted of peripheral blood. The clonotype was recovered from a man aged 35-49 years who had recovered from COVID-19. The chain employs TRBV6-2 or TRBV6-3 and TRBJ2-7, with 8 bases lining up with TRBD1. CDR3 bases: TGTGCCAGCAGTTCCCGGACAGGGATCACCTACGAGCAGTACTTC. Translated, it gives CASSSRTGITYEQYF.